The clone carrying this T cell receptor (beta chain) was observed a handful of times. In the original processing: Amplification from reference gene primers served as the basis for estimated nucleated cell counts. Clones were read by immunoSEQ multiplex PCR, and TCRdb kept only the in-frame ones, dropping some. V and J calls plus clone size are reproduced from that table; the DNA served to infer D and trimming. The table lists 250,000 to 300,000 clones, under 90% of them singletons, with around 3% in the top ten. These data are taken from a study of blood T cell repertoires in COVID-19. Across the study: Sources were T cells, B-cell-depleted T cells, or PBMCs; the material itself was cDNA or gDNA.

Per the germline V gene, CDR1 is SGHAT and CDR2 is FQNNGV. This CDR3 has 16 residues. V shed 5 bases, J shed 2 bases, and the junction held 7 bases outside the gene matches. The sequenced sample consisted of peripheral blood. The V call is TRBV11-2, the J call TRBJ1-5; 9 bases align to TRBD1. The origin of this receptor is a woman aged 60-70 years with active or convalescent COVID-19. The CDR3 DNA is TGTGCCAGCAGCGATTCCCGGGACAGGGGCAATCAGCCCCAGCATTTT. Encoded protein: CASSDSRDRGNQPQHF.